This TCR beta chain emerged from a study of blood T cell repertoires in COVID-19. Study background: Some COVID-19 samples were acute and others convalescent; all came from the United States, Italy and Spain. From T cells, B-cell-depleted T cells, or PBMCs came the material, which was cDNA or gDNA.

In the source study's methods: Quantification of nucleated cells was approximated via reference gene primer amplification. Measured with immunoSEQ multiplex PCR; TCRdb has only the in-frame clones, and not every one. Clonal size and the V and J genes are those of that table, whereas D and trimming came from the DNA. The sample carries about 7,100 clones, 80% to 90% recorded once. Sequencing was performed on peripheral blood. This TCR came from a man aged 70 or older with active COVID-19.

The CDR3 DNA is TGCGCCAGCAGCCAGGATTCCGGGACAGGGGGCTGGACCGGGGAGCTGTTTTTT. Amino acid sequence: CASSQDSGTGGWTGELFF. The chain is built from TRBV4-3 and TRBJ2-2; 12 nucleotides line up with TRBD1. V lost 3 bases to trimming and J lost 5 bases; unmatched junction nucleotides: 10. Germline V CDR1 and CDR2: LGHNA, YSLEER. The CDR3 consists of 18 residues.